Each of the 28 T cell receptor beta chains below was sequenced from the same sample in a study of patients and donors after allogeneic stem cell transplantation. From the RT-PCR reads, TCRdb called clonotypes with MiXCR, one entry per CDR3 protein. This table has some 21,000 distinct CDR3 sequences, less than 30% appearing once. Material: blood, either unsorted or a sorted T cell fraction (not recorded which). Receptor source: a human donor who was either an allogeneic HSCT recipient or a stem cell or donor lymphocyte infusion donor (not recorded which). It is not recorded whose cells these are; they may come from a transplant donor.

This chain uses TRBV7-2 with TRBJ1-6; a weak D match, TRBD1 (6 bases). This CDR3 is 16 amino acids long. Looked up from germline, CDR1 is SGHTA and CDR2 is FQGNSA. V gave up 0 bases and J gave up 4 bases, with 10 bases separating them. The CDR3 loop is CASSLAQGGYNSPLHF. The CDR3 bases are TGTGCCAGCAGCTTAGCCCAAGGGGGGTATAATTCACCCCTCCACTTT.

This clonotype was found a few times. This chain links TRBV6-5 with TRBJ2-3; tentatively, D is TRBD1 (6 bases). Germline CDR1 and CDR2: MNHEY and SVGAGI. Trimming shortened V by 6 bases and J by 3 bases, and 10 bases separated the two germline ends. The CDR3 totals 13 residues. CDR3 region: CASREQGTDTQYF. The CDR3 bases are TGTGCCAGCAGAGAACAGGGAACAGATACGCAGTATTTT.

This clonotype showed up many times. This chain joins TRBV20-1 and TRBJ1-6; 8 bases agree with TRBD1. The J segment lost 9 bases and the V segment lost 1 base, leaving 11 bases of the junction unmatched. Per the germline V gene, CDR1 is DFQATT and CDR2 is SNEGSKA (reference sequence). This CDR3 spans 16 amino acids. The CDR3 nucleotides read TGCAGTGCTAGAGTCCCGAGGACAGGGACTCGTTCACCCCTCCACTTT. It is translated as CSARVPRTGTRSPLHF.

This clonotype was seen a handful of times. V gene TRBV20-1 combines with J gene TRBJ1-4, with 10 bases matching TRBD1. Germline CDR1 reads DFQATT; CDR2 reads SNEGSKA (reference sequence). The V gene end was trimmed by 6 bases and the J gene end by 8 bases; junction bases not matched to a gene: 9. The CDR3 is 14 residues long. In DNA form, the CDR3 reads TGCAGTGCCATCCGGGACAGGGGAGGGGAAAAACTGTTTTTT. Translated, it gives CSAIRDRGGEKLFF.

Sample share makes this clonotype medium-sized. The chain employs TRBV4-2 and TRBJ1-1; no clear D. CDR3 length: 16 residues. The V gene lost 1 base and the J gene lost 0 bases, with 12 bases spanning the gap. Germline V CDR1 and CDR2: LGHNA, YNFKEQ. The CDR3 protein is CASSQGFEGLNTEAFF. The CDR3 DNA is TGTGCCAGCAGCCAAGGTTTCGAGGGCCTGAACACTGAAGCTTTCTTT.

This clonotype was counted ten times or more. The genes are TRBV6-5 and TRBJ2-7, with 9 bases aligning to TRBD2. This CDR3 has 15 amino acids. The V segment lost 2 bases and the J segment 2 bases; nucleotides outside the gene matches: 4. Germline V gene lookup returns CDR1 MNHEY and CDR2 SVGAGI. Written as DNA, the CDR3 is TGTGCCAGCAGTTACGGGGCTAGCGGGGCCTACGAGCAGTACGTC. Protein sequence: CASSYGASGAYEQYV.

V usage is TRBV28 and J usage is TRBJ2-7, with D unclear. Germline V gives CDR1 MDHEN, CDR2 SYDVKM. Between the trimmed V and J ends, which lost 5 bases and 0 bases, there was a span of 11 bases. The CDR3 is 14 residues long. CDR3 residues: CASSPPGLSYEQYF. Written as DNA, the CDR3 is TGTGCCAGCAGTCCCCCGGGCCTCTCCTACGAGCAGTACTTC.

This clonotype occurred a few times. V is TRBV3-1 and J is TRBJ2-1, with D tentatively TRBD1 (8 bases). V dropped 0 bases and J dropped 5 bases, with 17 bases sitting between them. The CDR3 consists of 17 residues. Germline lookup yields CDR1 LGHDT and CDR2 YNNKEL (reference sequence). CDR3 nucleotides: TGTGCCAGCAGCCAAGATCCCTGGACAGGGAGGGACAATGAGCAGTTCTTC. Amino acids: CASSQDPWTGRDNEQFF.

Many counts were recorded for this clonotype. This rearrangement joins TRBV6-1 to TRBJ1-3, with TRBD1 as a possible D gene (5 bases). This CDR3 has 15 residues. The V gene's germline CDR1 is MNHNS and CDR2 SASEGT. Trimming stripped 3 bases from V and 0 bases from J, with 9 bases between. CDR3 in DNA: TGTGCCAGCAGTGAGATGGGACTCTCTGGAAACACCATATATTTT. Encoded protein: CASSEMGLSGNTIYF.

The genes are TRBV6-5 and TRBJ1-3; D unclear. This CDR3 contains 14 residues. V lost 0 bases to trimming and J lost 1 base, with 4 bases between them. Looked up from germline, CDR1 is MNHEY and CDR2 is SVGAGI. The CDR3 protein is CASSYSESGNTIYF. The CDR3, as DNA: TGTGCCAGCAGTTACTCGGAATCTGGAAACACCATATATTTT.

A few counts support this clonotype. This sequence joins TRBV6-5 and TRBJ1-1; no clear D gene. Germline CDR1 reads MNHEY; CDR2 reads SVGAGI. The V and J ends lost 0 bases and 8 bases respectively, with 13 bases between them. This CDR3 region has 14 residues. The CDR3 region is CASSYSTLALEAFF. The CDR3, as DNA: TGTGCCAGCAGTTACTCGACCCTGGCTTTGGAAGCTTTCTTT.

This chain's CDR3 is CASRSGLTGNTIYF. CDR3 DNA: TGTGCCAGCAGGAGCGGCCTAACTGGAAACACCATATATTTT. The chain is built from TRBV6-1 and TRBJ1-3; no reliable D call. The germline CDR1 and CDR2 sequences are MNHNS and SASEGT. V gave up 6 bases and J gave up 2 bases, with 11 bases separating them. There are 14 residues in the CDR3.

In its sample, this clonotype was seen a few times. This sequence joins TRBV7-2 and TRBJ1-5; D gene uncertain. Trimming cost V 5 bases and J 8 bases, with 16 bases left between them. Looked up from germline, CDR1 is SGHTA and CDR2 is FQGNSA. CDR3 length: 14 amino acids. DNA of the CDR3: TGTGCCAGCAGCCGATCCCGCACAAGGGAGCCCCAGCATTTT. Residues: CASSRSRTREPQHF.

The chain carries TRBV30 and TRBJ1-5; possibly TRBD1 for D (6 bases). Germline V CDR1 and CDR2: GTSNPN, SVGIG (reference sequence). V shed 2 bases and J shed 3 bases, with 11 bases lying between them. This CDR3 has 14 residues. The chain's CDR3 is CAWSIGGLNQPQHF. The CDR3 nucleotides are TGTGCCTGGAGTATCGGGGGGCTCAATCAGCCCCAGCATTTT.

This chain links TRBV11-2 with TRBJ1-2; D remains ambiguous. The germline V gene has CDR1 SGHAT and CDR2 FQNNGV. With 1 base removed from V and 2 bases from J, the gap between germline ends came to 17 bases. This CDR3 region has 17 residues. CDR3 DNA sequence: TGTGCCAGCAGCTTAGTGGCAGTGGCCTCCTCCAACTATGGCTACACCTTC. As protein: CASSLVAVASSNYGYTF.

The table lists this clonotype with a few counts. The CDR3 DNA is TGTGCCAGCAGTTTAGCTGGCGCGGGCACGCAGTATTTT. The encoded protein is CASSLAGAGTQYF. The rearrangement links TRBV12-3 or TRBV12-4 to TRBJ2-3; a weak D match, TRBD2 (5 bases). Trimming removed 0 bases from V and 9 bases from J, with 10 bases in between. CDR3 length: 13 residues.

The chain employs TRBV5-5 and TRBJ1-6; 8 bases agree with TRBD1. Trimming removed 4 bases from V and 5 bases from J; junction bases left unmatched: 14. This CDR3 contains 18 residues. Germline V gene data show CDR1 as SGHKS and CDR2 as YYEKEE (reference sequence). The CDR3 sequence is CASSIVPRQGPNNSPLHF. CDR3 bases: TGTGCCAGCAGCATAGTTCCGAGACAGGGGCCAAATAATTCACCCCTCCACTTT.

This clonotype was counted ten times or more. CDR3 coding DNA: TGTGCCAGCAGCCCCACAGGGAGTTCACCCCTCCACTTT. Protein product: CASSPTGSSPLHF. The chain recombines TRBV3-1 with TRBJ1-6, with D possibly being TRBD1 (6 bases). The CDR3 runs 13 residues. Germline CDR1 is LGHDT and CDR2 is YNNKEL (reference sequence). V was clipped by 4 bases and J by 9 bases, with 10 bases between them.

The chain has TRBV28 and TRBJ1-4; D not certain. Trimming pared 5 bases from V and 4 bases from J, leaving 11 bases between. The length of the CDR3 is 14 residues. Germline V lookup: CDR1 MDHEN, CDR2 SYDVKM. The CDR3 is CASSKNSFNEKLFF. The DNA for the CDR3 is TGTGCCAGCAGTAAGAACAGCTTTAATGAAAAACTGTTTTTT.

This clonotype was observed many times. This chain links TRBV12-3 or TRBV12-4 with TRBJ1-6; D is ambiguous. Trimming cost V 3 bases and J 13 bases, with 10 bases left between them. The CDR3 runs to 12 residues. CDR3 loop: CASSLPPAPLHF. The DNA of the CDR3 is TGTGCCAGCAGTTTGCCCCCCGCCCCCCTCCACTTT.

This chain joins TRBV25-1 and TRBJ1-1; 8 bases match TRBD1. The V gene end was trimmed by 4 bases and the J gene end by 0 bases; junction bases not matched to a gene: 4. Germline-derived CDR1 and CDR2 are MGHDK and SYGVNS. The CDR3 extends over 15 amino acids. CDR3 DNA: TGTGCCAGCAGTGGGGACAGGACTATGAACACTGAAGCTTTCTTT. Amino acid sequence: CASSGDRTMNTEAFF. The complete variable domain, with remaining parts taken from reference TRBV25-1 and TRBJ1-1, reads EADIYQTPRYLVIGTGKKITLECSQTMGHDKMYWYQQDPGMELHLIHYSYGVNSTEKGDLSSESTVSRIRTEHFPLTLESARPSHTSQYLCASSGDRTMNTEAFFGQGTRLTVV.

This chain links TRBV20-1 with TRBJ1-5; the D gene is possibly TRBD1 (5 bases). Per germline, CDR1 DFQATT and CDR2 SNEGSKA (reference sequence). Trimming shortened V by 3 bases and J by 2 bases, and 11 bases separated the two germline ends. The CDR3 has 14 residues. As DNA, the CDR3 is TGCAGTGCTAGTAGGGGTCGGGGCAATCAGCCCCAGCATTTT. This sequence encodes CSASRGRGNQPQHF.

The chain is built from TRBV3-1 and TRBJ1-3, with D tentatively TRBD1 (6 bases). There are 15 residues in the CDR3. Germline-derived CDR1 and CDR2 are LGHDT and YNNKEL (reference sequence). V shed 0 bases and J shed 3 bases, with 9 bases lying between them. CDR3 region: CASSQEGRGGNTIYF. The CDR3 DNA is TGTGCCAGCAGCCAAGAAGGCAGGGGTGGAAACACCATATATTTT. The whole variable domain, remainder taken from reference TRBV3-1 and TRBJ1-3, is DTAVSQTPKYLVTQMGNDKSIKCEQNLGHDTMYWYKQDSKKFLKIMFSYNNKELIINETVPNRFSPKSPDKAHLNLHINSLELGDSAVYFCASSQEGRGGNTIYFGEGSWLTVV.

In its sample, this clonotype was seen a few times. The CDR3 here is CASSLDRKNTEAFF. DNA of the CDR3: TGCGCCAGCAGCTTAGACAGAAAGAACACTGAAGCTTTCTTT. The chain links TRBV5-1 to TRBJ1-1, with TRBD1 as a possible D gene (5 bases). Germline V CDR1 and CDR2: SGHRS, YFSETQ. V lost 2 bases, J lost 1 base, and 9 bases lay in between. This CDR3 has 14 residues.

The chain carries TRBV28 and TRBJ1-6, with D maybe TRBD1 (5 bases). V lost 6 bases and J 4 bases, leaving 22 bases between the germline ends. This CDR3 spans 18 amino acids. In germline, CDR1 is MDHEN, CDR2 SYDVKM. For the CDR3, the DNA is TGTGCCAGCAGACCCCGGGACGCCCCAGGAGTGTATAATTCACCCCTCCACTTT. It is translated as CASRPRDAPGVYNSPLHF.

V gene TRBV29-1 combines with J gene TRBJ2-2; D is uncertain. This CDR3 is built from 14 residues. Germline V lookup: CDR1 SQVTM, CDR2 ANQGSEA. V was shortened by 2 bases and J by 4 bases, with 11 bases between the two germline ends. The chain's CDR3 is CSVERQESTGELFF. CDR3 sequence (DNA): TGCAGCGTTGAACGGCAGGAGTCCACCGGGGAGCTGTTTTTT.

This clonotype was detected a few times. The V call is TRBV12-3 or TRBV12-4, the J call TRBJ1-5, with D unclear. There are 14 residues in the CDR3. The V and J ends lost 6 bases and 5 bases respectively, with 14 bases between them. Written as DNA, the CDR3 is TGTGCCAGCAGCCTTCTGGGAGGGCATCAGCCCCAGCATTTT. It codes for CASSLLGGHQPQHF.

This clonotype appeared many times. V is TRBV4-3 and J is TRBJ1-2, with D perhaps TRBD1 (5 bases). Between the trimmed V and J ends, which lost 4 bases and 3 bases, there was a span of 12 bases. This CDR3 has 14 residues. The germline V gene has CDR1 LGHNA and CDR2 YSLEER. The CDR3 loop reads CASSPFGTDYGYTF. The CDR3 coding sequence is TGCGCCAGCAGCCCTTTCGGGACGGACTATGGCTACACCTTC.